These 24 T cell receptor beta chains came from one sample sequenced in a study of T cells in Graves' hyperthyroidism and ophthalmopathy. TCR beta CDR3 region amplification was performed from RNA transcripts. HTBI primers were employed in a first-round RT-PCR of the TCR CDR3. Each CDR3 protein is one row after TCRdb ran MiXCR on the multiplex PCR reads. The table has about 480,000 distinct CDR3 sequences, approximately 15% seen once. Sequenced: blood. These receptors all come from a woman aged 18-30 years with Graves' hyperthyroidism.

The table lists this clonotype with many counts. CDR3 DNA sequence: TGTGCCAGCAGCCAAGAGGGGGGACTCCAAGAGACCCAGTACTTC. Amino acid sequence: CASSQEGGLQETQYF. This sequence joins TRBV3-1 and TRBJ2-5; TRBD2 might be the D (6 bases). Trimming removed 0 bases from V and 1 base from J, with 9 bases in between. The CDR3 spans 15 residues. Germline assignment: CDR1 LGHDT and CDR2 YNNKEL (reference sequence).

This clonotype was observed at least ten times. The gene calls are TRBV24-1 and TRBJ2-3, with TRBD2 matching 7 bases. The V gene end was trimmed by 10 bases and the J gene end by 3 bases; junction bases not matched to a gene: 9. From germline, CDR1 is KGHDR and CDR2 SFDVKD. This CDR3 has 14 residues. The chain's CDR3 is CATTSGERTDTQYF. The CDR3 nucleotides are TGTGCCACGACAAGCGGGGAGAGGACAGATACGCAGTATTTT.

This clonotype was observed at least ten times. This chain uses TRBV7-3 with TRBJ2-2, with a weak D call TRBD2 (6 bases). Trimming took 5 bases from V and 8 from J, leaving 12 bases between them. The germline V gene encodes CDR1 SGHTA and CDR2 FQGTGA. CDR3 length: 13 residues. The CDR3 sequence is CASSQPGLGELFF. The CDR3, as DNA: TGTGCCAGCAGCCAGCCGGGACTTGGGGAGCTGTTTTTT.

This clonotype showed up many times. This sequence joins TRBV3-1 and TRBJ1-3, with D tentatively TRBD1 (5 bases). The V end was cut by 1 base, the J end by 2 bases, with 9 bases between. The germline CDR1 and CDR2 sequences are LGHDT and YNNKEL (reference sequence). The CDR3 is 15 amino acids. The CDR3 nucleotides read TGTGCCAGCAGCCAAGTACTGGACACTGGAAACACCATATATTTT. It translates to CASSQVLDTGNTIYF.

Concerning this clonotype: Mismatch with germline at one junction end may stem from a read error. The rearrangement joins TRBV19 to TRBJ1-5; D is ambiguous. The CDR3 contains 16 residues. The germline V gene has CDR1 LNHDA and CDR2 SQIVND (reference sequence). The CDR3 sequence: CASSITPRNSNQPRHF. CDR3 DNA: TGTGCCAGTAGTATAACCCCCAGGAATAGCAATCAGCCCCGGCATTTT.

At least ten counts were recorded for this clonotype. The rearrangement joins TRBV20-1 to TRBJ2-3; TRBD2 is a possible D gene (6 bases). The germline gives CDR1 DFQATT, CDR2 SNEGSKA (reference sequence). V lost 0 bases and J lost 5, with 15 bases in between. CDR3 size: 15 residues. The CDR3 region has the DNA TGCAGTGCTAGAGATGAAGGCGGGAACATAGATACGCAGTATTTT. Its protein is CSARDEGGNIDTQYF.

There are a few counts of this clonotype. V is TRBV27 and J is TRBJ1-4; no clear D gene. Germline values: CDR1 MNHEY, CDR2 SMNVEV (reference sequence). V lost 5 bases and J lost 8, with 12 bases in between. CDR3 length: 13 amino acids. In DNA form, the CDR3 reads TGTGCCAGCAGTCTAACACGGGAGGAAAAACTGTTTTTT. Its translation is CASSLTREEKLFF.

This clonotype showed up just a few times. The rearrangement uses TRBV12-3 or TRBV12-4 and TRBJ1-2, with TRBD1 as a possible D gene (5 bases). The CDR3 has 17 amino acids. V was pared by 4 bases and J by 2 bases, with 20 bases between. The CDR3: CASSYFFTQTDNYGYTF. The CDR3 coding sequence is TGTGCCAGCAGTTATTTTTTTACTCAGACAGACAACTATGGCTACACCTTC.

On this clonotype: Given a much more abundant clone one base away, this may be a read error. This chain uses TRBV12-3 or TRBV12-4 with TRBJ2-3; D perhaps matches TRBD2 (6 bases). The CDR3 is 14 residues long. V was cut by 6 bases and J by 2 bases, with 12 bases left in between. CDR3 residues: CASSSGTPTDTQYF. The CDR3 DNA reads TGTGCCAGCAGCTCCGGGACTCCCACAGATACGCAGTATTTT.

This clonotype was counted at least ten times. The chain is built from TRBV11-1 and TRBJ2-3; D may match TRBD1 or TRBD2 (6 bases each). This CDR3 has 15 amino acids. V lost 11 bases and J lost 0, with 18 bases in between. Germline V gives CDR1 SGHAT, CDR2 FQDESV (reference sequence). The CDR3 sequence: CASGPSGASTDTQYF. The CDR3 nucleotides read TGTGCCTCGGGGCCCTCGGGGGCTAGCACAGATACGCAGTATTTT.

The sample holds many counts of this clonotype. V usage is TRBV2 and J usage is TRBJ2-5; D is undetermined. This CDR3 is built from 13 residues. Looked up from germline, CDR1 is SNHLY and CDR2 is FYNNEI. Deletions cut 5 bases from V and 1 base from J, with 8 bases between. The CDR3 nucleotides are TGTGCCAGCAGTTCGACTGCCCAAGAGACCCAGTACTTC. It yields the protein CASSSTAQETQYF.

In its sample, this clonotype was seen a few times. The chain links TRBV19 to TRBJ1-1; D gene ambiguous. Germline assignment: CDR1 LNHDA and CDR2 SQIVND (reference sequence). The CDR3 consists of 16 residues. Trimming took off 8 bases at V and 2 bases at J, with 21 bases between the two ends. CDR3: CASCRDNRFRNTEAFF. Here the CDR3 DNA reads TGTGCCAGTTGTAGGGATAACCGTTTTCGTAACACTGAAGCTTTCTTT.

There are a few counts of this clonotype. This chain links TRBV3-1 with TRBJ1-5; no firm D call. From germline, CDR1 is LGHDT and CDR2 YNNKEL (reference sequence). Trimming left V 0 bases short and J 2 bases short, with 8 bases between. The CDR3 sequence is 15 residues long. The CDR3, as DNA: TGTGCCAGCAGCCAAGAGGTCTCAGGCAATCAGCCCCAGCATTTT. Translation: CASSQEVSGNQPQHF.

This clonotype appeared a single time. CDR3 amino acids: CASISRTGEQYF. DNA of the CDR3: TGTGCCAGCATCTCCAGGACGGGCGAGCAGTACTTC. This chain joins TRBV5-8 and TRBJ2-7; D remains unclear. V was shortened by 6 bases and J by 6 bases, with 13 bases between the two germline ends. CDR1 is SGHTS, CDR2 YDEGEE, per germline. The CDR3 has 12 residues. The whole variable domain, filled in from reference TRBV5-8 and TRBJ2-7, reads EAGVTQSPTHLIKTRGQQATLRCSPISGHTSVYWYQQALGLGLQFLLWYDEGEERNRGNFPPRFSGRQFPNYSSELNVNALELEDSALYLCASISRTGEQYFGPGTRLTVT.

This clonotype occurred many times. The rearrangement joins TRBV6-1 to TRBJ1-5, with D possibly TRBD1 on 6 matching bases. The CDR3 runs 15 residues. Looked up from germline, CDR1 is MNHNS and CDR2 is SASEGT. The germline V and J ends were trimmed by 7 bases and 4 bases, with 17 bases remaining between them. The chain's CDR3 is CASKNGTRKNQPQHF. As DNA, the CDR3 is TGTGCCAGCAAGAATGGGACACGGAAGAATCAGCCCCAGCATTTT.

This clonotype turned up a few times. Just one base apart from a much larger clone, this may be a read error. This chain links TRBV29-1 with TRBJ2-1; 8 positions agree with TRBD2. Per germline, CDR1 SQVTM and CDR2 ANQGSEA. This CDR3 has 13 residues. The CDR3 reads CIAIAGSYNEQFF. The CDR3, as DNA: TGCATCGCGATAGCGGGGTCCTACAATGAGCAGTTCTTC.

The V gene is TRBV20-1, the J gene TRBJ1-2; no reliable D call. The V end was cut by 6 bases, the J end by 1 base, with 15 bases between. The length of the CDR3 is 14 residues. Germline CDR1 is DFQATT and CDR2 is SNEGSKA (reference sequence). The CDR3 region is CSADSTRGNYGYTF. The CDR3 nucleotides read TGCAGTGCGGATTCCACACGGGGTAACTATGGCTACACCTTC.

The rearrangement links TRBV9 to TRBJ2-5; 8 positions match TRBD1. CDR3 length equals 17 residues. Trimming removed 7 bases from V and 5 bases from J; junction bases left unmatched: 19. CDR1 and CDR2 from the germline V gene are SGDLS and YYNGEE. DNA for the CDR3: TGTGCCAGCTCCTCCGGGACAGGACCCCTCCATCAGGAGACCCAGTACTTC. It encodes CASSSGTGPLHQETQYF.

In DNA, the CDR3 is TGTGCCAGCAAGACGGACCTGGGACTAGGACAGCGGCAGTACGTC. Translated: CASKTDLGLGQRQYV. The gene calls are TRBV6-2 or TRBV6-3 and TRBJ2-7, with 8 positions matching TRBD2. The CDR3 contains 15 residues. V dropped 7 bases and J dropped 9; count of bases not matched to a gene: 17. Germline V gives CDR1 MNHEY, CDR2 SVGEGT.

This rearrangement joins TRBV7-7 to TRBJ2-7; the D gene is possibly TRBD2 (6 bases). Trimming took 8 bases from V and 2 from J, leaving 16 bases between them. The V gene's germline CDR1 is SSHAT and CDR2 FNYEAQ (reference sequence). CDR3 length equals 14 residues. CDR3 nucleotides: TGTGCCAGCGCCGGGGACCGGGGGACCTACGAGCAGTACGTC. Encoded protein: CASAGDRGTYEQYV.

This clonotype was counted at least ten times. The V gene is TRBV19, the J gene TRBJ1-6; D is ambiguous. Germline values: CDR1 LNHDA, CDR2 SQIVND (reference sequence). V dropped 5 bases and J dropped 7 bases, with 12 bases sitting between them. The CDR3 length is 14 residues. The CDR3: CASSLRMVNSPLHF. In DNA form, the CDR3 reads TGTGCCAGTAGTCTACGGATGGTCAATTCACCCCTCCACTTT.

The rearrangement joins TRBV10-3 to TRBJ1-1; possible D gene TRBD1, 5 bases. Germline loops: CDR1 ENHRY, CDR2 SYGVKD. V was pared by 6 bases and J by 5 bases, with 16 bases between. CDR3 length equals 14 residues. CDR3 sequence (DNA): TGTGCCATCAGCGGGGGGGGGGGAGAGACTGAAGCTTTCTTT. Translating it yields CAISGGGGETEAFF.

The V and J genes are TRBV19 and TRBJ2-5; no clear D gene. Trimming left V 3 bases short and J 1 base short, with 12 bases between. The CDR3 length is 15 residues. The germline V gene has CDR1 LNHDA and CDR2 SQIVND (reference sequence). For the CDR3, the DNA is TGTGCCAGTAGTATTCTCCCAGGCCCCCAAGAGACCCAGTACTTC. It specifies CASSILPGPQETQYF. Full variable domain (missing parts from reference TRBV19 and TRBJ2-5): DGGITQSPKYLFRKEGQNVTLSCEQNLNHDAMYWYRQDPGQGLRLIYYSQIVNDFQKGDIAEGYSVSREKKESFPLTVTSAQKNPTAFYLCASSILPGPQETQYFGPGTRLLVL.

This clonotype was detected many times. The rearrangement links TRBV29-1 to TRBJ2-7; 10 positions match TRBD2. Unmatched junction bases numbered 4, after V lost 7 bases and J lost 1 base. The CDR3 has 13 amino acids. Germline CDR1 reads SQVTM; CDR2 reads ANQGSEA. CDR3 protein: CSARTSGSYEQYV. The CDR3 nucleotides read TGCAGCGCTCGGACTAGCGGATCCTACGAGCAGTACGTC.